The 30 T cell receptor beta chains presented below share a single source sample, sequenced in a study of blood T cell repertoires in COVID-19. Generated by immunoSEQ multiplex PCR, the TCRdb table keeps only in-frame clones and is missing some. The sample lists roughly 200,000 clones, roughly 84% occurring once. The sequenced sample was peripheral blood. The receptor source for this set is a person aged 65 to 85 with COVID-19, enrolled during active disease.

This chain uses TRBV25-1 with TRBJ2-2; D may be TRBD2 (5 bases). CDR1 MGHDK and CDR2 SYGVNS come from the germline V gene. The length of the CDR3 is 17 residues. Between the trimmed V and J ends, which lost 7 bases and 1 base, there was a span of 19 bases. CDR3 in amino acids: CASKIFILGVNTGELFF. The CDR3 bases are TGTGCCAGCAAGATCTTTATCCTGGGAGTGAACACCGGGGAGCTGTTTTTT.

The CDR3 loop is CASSGTSTGNQPQHF. The CDR3 DNA follows: TGTGCCAGCAGCGGAACTTCGACAGGGAATCAGCCCCAGCATTTT. The chain is built from TRBV7-2 and TRBJ1-5, with TRBD1 identical over 7 bases. This CDR3 has 15 amino acids. The V gene's germline CDR1 is SGHTA and CDR2 FQGNSA. Trimming took 5 bases from V and 4 from J; bases not matched to a gene: 8.

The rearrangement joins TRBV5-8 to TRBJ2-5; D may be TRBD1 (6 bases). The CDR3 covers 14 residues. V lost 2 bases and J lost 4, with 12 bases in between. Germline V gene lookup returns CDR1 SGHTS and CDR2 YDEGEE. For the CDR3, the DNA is TGTGCCAGCAGCTTAAGACAGGCCCCAGAGACCCAGTACTTC. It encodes CASSLRQAPETQYF.

CDR3 sequence: CASSQGASSNQPQHF. CDR3 DNA: TGTGCCAGCAGCCAAGGTGCGAGCAGCAATCAGCCCCAGCATTTT. The V gene is TRBV3-1 (or the pseudogene TRBV3-2), the J gene TRBJ1-5, with D uncertain. The CDR3 runs 15 residues. The germline V and J ends were trimmed by 1 base and 1 base, with 8 bases remaining between them. Germline lookup yields CDR1 LGHDT and CDR2 YNNKEL (reference sequence).

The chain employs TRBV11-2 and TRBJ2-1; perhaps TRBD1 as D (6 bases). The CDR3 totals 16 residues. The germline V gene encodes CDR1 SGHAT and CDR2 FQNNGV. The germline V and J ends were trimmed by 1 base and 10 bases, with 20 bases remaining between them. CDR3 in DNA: TGTGCCAGCAGCTTAGGCTGGGGGATACAGGGAACCGAGCAGTTCTTC. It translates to CASSLGWGIQGTEQFF.

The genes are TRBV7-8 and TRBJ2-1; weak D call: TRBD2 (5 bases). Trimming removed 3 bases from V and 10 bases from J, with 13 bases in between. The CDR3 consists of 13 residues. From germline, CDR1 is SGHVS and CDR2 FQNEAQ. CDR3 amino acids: CASSFGPEGEQFF. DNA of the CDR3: TGTGCCAGCAGCTTTGGTCCCGAGGGAGAGCAGTTCTTC.

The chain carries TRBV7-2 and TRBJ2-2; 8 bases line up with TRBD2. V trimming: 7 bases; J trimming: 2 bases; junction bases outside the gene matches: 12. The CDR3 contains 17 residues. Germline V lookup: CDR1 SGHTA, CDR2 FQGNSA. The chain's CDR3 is CASTHGRAGGNTGELFF. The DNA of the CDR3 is TGTGCCAGCACCCATGGGAGGGCGGGGGGAAACACCGGGGAGCTGTTTTTT.

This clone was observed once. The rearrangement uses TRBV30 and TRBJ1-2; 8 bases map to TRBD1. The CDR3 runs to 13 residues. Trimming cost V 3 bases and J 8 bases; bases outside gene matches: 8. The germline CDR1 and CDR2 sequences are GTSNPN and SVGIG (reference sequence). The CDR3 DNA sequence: TGTGCCTGGAGCGAAGACAGGGGTGGCGGCTACACCTTC. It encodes CAWSEDRGGGYTF.

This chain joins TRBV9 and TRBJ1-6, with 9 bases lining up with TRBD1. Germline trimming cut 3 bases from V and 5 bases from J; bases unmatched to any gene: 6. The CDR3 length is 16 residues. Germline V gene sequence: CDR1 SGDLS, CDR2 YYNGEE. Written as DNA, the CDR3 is TGTGCCAGCAGCGGGGGACAGGGTCGAGATAATTCACCCCTCCACTTT. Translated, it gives CASSGGQGRDNSPLHF.

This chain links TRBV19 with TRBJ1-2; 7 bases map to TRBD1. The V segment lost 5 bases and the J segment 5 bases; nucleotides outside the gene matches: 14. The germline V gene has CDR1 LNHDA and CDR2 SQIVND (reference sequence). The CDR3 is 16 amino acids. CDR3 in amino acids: CASSRVRDSGIYGYTF. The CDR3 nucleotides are TGTGCCAGTAGTCGAGTCCGGGACAGCGGCATATATGGCTACACCTTC.

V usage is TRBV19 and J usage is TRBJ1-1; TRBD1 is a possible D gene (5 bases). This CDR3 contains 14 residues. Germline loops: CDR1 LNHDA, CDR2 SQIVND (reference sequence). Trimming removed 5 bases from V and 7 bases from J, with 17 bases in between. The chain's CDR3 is CASSPFPRTSEAFF. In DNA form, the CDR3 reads TGTGCCAGTAGTCCATTTCCGAGGACAAGTGAAGCTTTCTTT.

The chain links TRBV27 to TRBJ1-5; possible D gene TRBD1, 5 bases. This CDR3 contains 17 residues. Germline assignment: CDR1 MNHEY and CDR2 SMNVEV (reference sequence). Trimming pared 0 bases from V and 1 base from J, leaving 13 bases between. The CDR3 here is CASSLSVARASNQPQHF. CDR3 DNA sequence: TGTGCCAGCAGTTTATCGGTCGCCAGGGCCAGCAATCAGCCCCAGCATTTT.

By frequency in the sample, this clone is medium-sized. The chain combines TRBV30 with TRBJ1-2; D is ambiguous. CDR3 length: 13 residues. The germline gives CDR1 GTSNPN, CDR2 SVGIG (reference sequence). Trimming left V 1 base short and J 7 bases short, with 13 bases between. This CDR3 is CAWSAGANRGYTF. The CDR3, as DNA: TGTGCCTGGAGTGCTGGTGCGAATCGTGGCTACACCTTC.

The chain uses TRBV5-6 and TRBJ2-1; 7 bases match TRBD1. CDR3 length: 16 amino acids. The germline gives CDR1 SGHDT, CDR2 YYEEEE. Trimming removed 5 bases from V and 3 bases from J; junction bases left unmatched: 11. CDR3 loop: CASSYRGQYGYNEQFF. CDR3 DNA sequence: TGTGCCAGCAGTTACCGGGGACAGTACGGCTACAATGAGCAGTTCTTC.

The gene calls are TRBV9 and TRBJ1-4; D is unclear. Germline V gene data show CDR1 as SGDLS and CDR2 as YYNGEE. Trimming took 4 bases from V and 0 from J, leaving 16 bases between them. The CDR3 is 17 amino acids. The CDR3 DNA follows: TGTGCCAGCAGCCTTTTTCCCAACAGTCCAACTAATGAAAAACTGTTTTTT. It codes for CASSLFPNSPTNEKLFF.

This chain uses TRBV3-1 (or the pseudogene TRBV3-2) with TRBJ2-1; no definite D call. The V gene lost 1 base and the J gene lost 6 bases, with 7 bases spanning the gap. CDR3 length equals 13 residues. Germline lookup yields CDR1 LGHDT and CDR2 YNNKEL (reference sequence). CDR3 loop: CASSQGAGNEQFF. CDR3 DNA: TGTGCCAGCAGCCAAGGGGCAGGCAATGAGCAGTTCTTC.

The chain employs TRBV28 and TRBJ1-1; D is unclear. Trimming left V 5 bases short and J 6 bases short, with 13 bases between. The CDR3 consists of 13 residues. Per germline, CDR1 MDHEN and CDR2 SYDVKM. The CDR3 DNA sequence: TGTGCCAGCAGTCCCCCGGTGTTGGCTGAAGCTTTCTTT. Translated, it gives CASSPPVLAEAFF. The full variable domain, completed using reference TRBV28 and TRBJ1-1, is DVKVTQSSRYLVKRTGEKVFLECVQDMDHENMFWYRQDPGLGLRLIYFSYDVKMKEKGDIPEGYSVSREKKERFSLILESASTNQTSMYLCASSPPVLAEAFFGQGTRLTVV.

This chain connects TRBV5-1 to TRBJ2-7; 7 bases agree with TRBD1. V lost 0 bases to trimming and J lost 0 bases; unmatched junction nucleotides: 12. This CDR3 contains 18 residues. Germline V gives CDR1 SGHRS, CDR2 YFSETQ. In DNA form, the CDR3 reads TGCGCCAGCAGCTTGGCAGGGGGTAACATGGGGAGCTCCTACGAGCAGTACTTC. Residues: CASSLAGGNMGSSYEQYF. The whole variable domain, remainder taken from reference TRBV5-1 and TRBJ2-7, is KAGVTQTPRYLIKTRGQQVTLSCSPISGHRSVSWYQQTPGQGLQFLFEYFSETQRNKGNFPGRFSGRQFSNSRSEMNVSTLELGDSALYLCASSLAGGNMGSSYEQYFGPGTRLTVT.

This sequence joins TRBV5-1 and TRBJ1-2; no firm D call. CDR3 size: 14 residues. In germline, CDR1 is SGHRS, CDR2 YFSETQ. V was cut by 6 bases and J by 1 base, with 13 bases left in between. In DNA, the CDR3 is TGCGCCAGCAAACGGTTCGAGCTTAACTATGGCTACACCTTC. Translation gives CASKRFELNYGYTF.

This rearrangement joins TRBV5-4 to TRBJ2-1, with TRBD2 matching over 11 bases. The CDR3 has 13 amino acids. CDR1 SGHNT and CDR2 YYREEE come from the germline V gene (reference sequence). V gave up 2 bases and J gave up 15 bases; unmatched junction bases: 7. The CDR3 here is CASSLSSGRAPFF. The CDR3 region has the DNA TGTGCCAGCAGCTTAAGTAGCGGGAGGGCCCCGTTCTTC.

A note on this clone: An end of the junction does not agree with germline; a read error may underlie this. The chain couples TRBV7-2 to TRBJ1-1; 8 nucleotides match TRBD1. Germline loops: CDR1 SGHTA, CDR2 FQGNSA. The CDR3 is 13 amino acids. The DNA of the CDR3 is TGTGCCAGCAGATTAGGGGGACAGGCCAGGGCTTTCTTT. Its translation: CASRLGGQARAFF.

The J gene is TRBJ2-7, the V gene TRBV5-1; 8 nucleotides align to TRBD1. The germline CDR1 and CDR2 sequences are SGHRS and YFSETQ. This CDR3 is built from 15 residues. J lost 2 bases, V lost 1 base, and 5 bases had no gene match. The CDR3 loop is CASSLISGQAYEQYF. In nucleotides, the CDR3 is TGCGCCAGCAGCTTGATTTCGGGACAGGCCTACGAGCAGTACTTC.

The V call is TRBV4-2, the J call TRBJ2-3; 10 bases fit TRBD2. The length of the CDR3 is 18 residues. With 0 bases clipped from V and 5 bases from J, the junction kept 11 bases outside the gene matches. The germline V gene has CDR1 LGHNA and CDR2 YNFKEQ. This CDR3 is CASSQDLASGSSVDTQYF. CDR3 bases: TGTGCCAGCAGCCAAGATTTGGCTAGCGGGAGTTCGGTAGATACGCAGTATTTT.

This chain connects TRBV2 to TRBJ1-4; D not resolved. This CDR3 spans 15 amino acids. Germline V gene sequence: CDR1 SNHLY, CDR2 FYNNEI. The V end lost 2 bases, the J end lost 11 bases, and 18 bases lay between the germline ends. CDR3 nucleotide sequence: TGTGCCAGCAGTGAAATGGACCGGATTAGCGGTAAACTGTTTTTT. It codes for CASSEMDRISGKLFF.

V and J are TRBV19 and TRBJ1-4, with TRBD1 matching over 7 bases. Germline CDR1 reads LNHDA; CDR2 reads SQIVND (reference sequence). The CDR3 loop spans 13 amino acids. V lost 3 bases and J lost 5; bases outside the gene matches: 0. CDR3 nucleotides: TGTGCCAGTAGTATGGGACAGAATGAAAAACTGTTTTTT. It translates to CASSMGQNEKLFF. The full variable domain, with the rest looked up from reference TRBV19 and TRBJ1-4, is DGGITQSPKYLFRKEGQNVTLSCEQNLNHDAMYWYRQDPGQGLRLIYYSQIVNDFQKGDIAEGYSVSREKKESFPLTVTSAQKNPTAFYLCASSMGQNEKLFFGSGTQLSVL.

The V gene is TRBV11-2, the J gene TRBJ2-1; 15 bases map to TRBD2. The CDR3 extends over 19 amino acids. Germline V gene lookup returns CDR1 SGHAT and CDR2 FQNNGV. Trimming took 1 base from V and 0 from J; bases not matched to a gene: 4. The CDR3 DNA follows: TGTGCCAGCAGCTTAGCCGGGACTAGCGGGAGGCCCTCCTACAATGAGCAGTTCTTC. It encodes CASSLAGTSGRPSYNEQFF.

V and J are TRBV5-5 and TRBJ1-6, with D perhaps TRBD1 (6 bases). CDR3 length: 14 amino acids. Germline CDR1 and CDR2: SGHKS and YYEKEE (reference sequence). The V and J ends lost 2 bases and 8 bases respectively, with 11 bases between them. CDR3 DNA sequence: TGTGCCAGCAGCTTCGTGGACAGCGATTCACCCCTCCACTTT. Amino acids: CASSFVDSDSPLHF.

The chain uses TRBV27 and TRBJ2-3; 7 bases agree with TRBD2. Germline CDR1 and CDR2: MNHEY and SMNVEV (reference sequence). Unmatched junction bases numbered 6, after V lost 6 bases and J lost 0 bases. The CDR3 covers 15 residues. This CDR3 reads CASSESGTSTDTQYF. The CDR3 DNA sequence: TGTGCCAGCAGCGAAAGCGGGACTAGCACAGATACGCAGTATTTT.

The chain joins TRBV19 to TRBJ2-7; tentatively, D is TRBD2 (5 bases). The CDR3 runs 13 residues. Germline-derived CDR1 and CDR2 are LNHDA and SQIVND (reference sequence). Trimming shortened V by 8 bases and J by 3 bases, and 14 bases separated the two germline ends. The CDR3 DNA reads TGTGCCAGTTCCGCCGCGGGCGTCTACGAGCAGTACTTC. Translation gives CASSAAGVYEQYF. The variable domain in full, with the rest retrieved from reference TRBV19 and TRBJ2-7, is DGGITQSPKYLFRKEGQNVTLSCEQNLNHDAMYWYRQDPGQGLRLIYYSQIVNDFQKGDIAEGYSVSREKKESFPLTVTSAQKNPTAFYLCASSAAGVYEQYFGPGTRLTVT.

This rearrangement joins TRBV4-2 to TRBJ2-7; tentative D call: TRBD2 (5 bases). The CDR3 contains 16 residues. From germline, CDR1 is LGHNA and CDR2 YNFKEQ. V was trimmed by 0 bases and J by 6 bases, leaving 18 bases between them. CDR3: CASSQEAGGWTLEQYF. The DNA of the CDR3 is TGTGCCAGCAGCCAAGAGGCGGGTGGCTGGACGCTCGAGCAGTACTTC.